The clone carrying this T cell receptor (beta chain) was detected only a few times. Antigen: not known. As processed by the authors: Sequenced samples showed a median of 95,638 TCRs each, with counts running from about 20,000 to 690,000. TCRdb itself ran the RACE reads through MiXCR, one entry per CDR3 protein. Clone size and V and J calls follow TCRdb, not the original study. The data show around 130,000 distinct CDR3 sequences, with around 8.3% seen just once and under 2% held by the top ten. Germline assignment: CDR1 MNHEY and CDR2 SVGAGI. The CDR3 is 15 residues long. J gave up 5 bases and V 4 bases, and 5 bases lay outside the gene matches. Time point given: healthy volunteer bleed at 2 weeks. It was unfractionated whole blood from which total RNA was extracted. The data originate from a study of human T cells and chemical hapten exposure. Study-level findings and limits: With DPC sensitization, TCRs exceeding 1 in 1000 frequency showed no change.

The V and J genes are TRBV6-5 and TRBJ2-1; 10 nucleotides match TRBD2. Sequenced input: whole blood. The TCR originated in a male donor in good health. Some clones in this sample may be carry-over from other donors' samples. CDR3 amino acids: CASSSTTSGNNEQFF. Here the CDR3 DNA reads TGTGCCAGCAGTTCCACCACTAGCGGGAACAATGAGCAGTTCTTC.